The 13 T cell receptor beta chains listed next were all sequenced from one sample in a study of somatic mutations in cytotoxic T cells in rheumatoid arthritis. TCRdb's copy holds only in-frame clones and misses some; the assay was immunoSEQ multiplex PCR. This table holds around 15,000 clones, about 81% found once. The material sequenced was CD8+ T cells sorted from blood. The receptors originated from an adult with rheumatoid arthritis.

The V and J genes are TRBV4-1 and TRBJ1-3; D unresolved. Germline lookup yields CDR1 MGHRA and CDR2 YSYEKL. This CDR3 spans 15 amino acids. V lost 4 bases, J lost 0 bases, and 10 bases lay in between. CDR3 protein: CASSLYRGSGNTIYF. The CDR3 DNA sequence: TGCGCCAGCAGCCTATACAGAGGCTCTGGAAACACCATATATTTT.

V usage is TRBV5-1 and J usage is TRBJ2-7; perhaps TRBD1 as D (5 bases). Germline assignment: CDR1 SGHRS and CDR2 YFSETQ. CDR3 size: 14 residues. The V end lost 6 bases, the J end lost 4 bases, and 17 bases lay between the germline ends. CDR3 DNA: TGCGCCAGCAAATTGGGGCACGGTTGGTACGAGCAGTACTTC. It translates to CASKLGHGWYEQYF.

The chain employs TRBV27 and TRBJ2-5; a possible D gene is TRBD1 (5 bases). There are 13 residues in the CDR3. V lost 6 bases and J lost 0, with 8 bases in between. Germline CDR1 and CDR2: MNHEY and SMNVEV (reference sequence). The CDR3 is CASRSDNQETQYF. CDR3 nucleotides: TGTGCCAGCAGATCGGACAACCAAGAGACCCAGTACTTC.

This clone was counted a few times. The V call is TRBV5-4, the J call TRBJ2-1; weak D call: TRBD2 (6 bases). CDR1 is SGHNT, CDR2 YYREEE, per germline (reference sequence). There are 15 residues in the CDR3. V lost 5 bases and J 1 base, leaving 13 bases between the germline ends. The CDR3 protein is CASRAGLPSYNEQFF. DNA for the CDR3: TGTGCCAGCAGGGCGGGACTCCCATCCTACAATGAGCAGTTCTTC.

This clone was seen once. The chain recombines TRBV7-9 with TRBJ2-5; 10 bases are shared with TRBD1. Unmatched junction bases numbered 10, after V lost 5 bases and J lost 1 base. This CDR3 spans 17 amino acids. Germline V gives CDR1 SEHNR, CDR2 FQNEAQ (reference sequence). CDR3 residues: CASSLMGQGYFQETQYF. In nucleotides, the CDR3 is TGTGCCAGCAGCCTAATGGGACAGGGGTACTTCCAAGAGACCCAGTACTTC.

V usage is TRBV16 and J usage is TRBJ2-2; no clear D gene. The CDR3 length is 13 residues. Germline CDR1 reads KGHSY; CDR2 reads FQNENV. Between the trimmed V and J ends, which lost 2 bases and 1 base, there was a span of 2 bases. For the CDR3, the DNA is TGTGCCAGCAGCCAAGAGAACACCGGGGAGCTGTTTTTT. Translating it yields CASSQENTGELFF.

The chain couples TRBV11-3 to TRBJ1-1; 8 nucleotides agree with TRBD1. Germline V gives CDR1 SGHNT, CDR2 YENEEA. J was trimmed by 4 bases and V by 5 bases; bases with no gene match: 3. There are 13 residues in the CDR3. The CDR3 region is CASSGTGGTEAFF. CDR3 nucleotides: TGTGCCAGCAGCGGTACAGGGGGCACTGAAGCTTTCTTT.

The chain links TRBV5-1 to TRBJ2-1; D remains unclear. The CDR3 covers 15 residues. Germline loops: CDR1 SGHRS, CDR2 YFSETQ. The V end lost 0 bases, the J end lost 0 bases, and 7 bases lay between the germline ends. The CDR3 DNA is TGCGCCAGCAGCTTGGCACCTAGCTCCTACAATGAGCAGTTCTTC. Translating it yields CASSLAPSSYNEQFF. Supplemented by reference TRBV5-1 and TRBJ2-1, the full variable domain reads KAGVTQTPRYLIKTRGQQVTLSCSPISGHRSVSWYQQTPGQGLQFLFEYFSETQRNKGNFPGRFSGRQFSNSRSEMNVSTLELGDSALYLCASSLAPSSYNEQFFGPGTRLTVL.

The chain carries TRBV13 and TRBJ2-5; D perhaps matches TRBD2 (5 bases). This CDR3 is 17 amino acids long. The germline gives CDR1 PRHDT, CDR2 FYEKMQ (reference sequence). The V end was cut by 5 bases, the J end by 2 bases, with 21 bases between. Written as DNA, the CDR3 is TGTGCCAGCAGCCCCTCCCGGGGAAGTGTTTTTCAAGAGACCCAGTACTTC. As protein: CASSPSRGSVFQETQYF. The full variable domain, in which reference TRBV13 and TRBJ2-5 provide the parts outside the CDR3, is AAGVIQSPRHLIKEKRETATLKCYPIPRHDTVYWYQQGPGQDPQFLISFYEKMQSDKGSIPDRFSAQQFSDYHSELNMSSLELGDSALYFCASSPSRGSVFQETQYFGPGTRLLVL.

This chain connects TRBV4-1 to TRBJ2-7; D ambiguous. The CDR3 spans 16 residues. From germline, CDR1 is MGHRA and CDR2 YSYEKL. V was clipped by 0 bases and J by 0 bases, with 12 bases between them. As DNA, the CDR3 is TGCGCCAGCAGCCAAGATTTGGGAATCAGCTCCTACGAGCAGTACTTC. Translation gives CASSQDLGISSYEQYF.

V is TRBV15 and J is TRBJ1-5; D possibly corresponds to TRBD1 (5 bases). The V gene lost 5 bases and the J gene lost 0 bases, with 11 bases spanning the gap. This CDR3 spans 15 amino acids. Germline CDR1 reads LNHNV; CDR2 reads YYDKDF (reference sequence). The CDR3, as DNA: TGTGCCACCAGCGGACAAAAAGGTAGCAATCAGCCCCAGCATTTT. Protein: CATSGQKGSNQPQHF.

The chain is built from TRBV28 and TRBJ2-3; 10 bases agree with TRBD1. The CDR3 covers 14 residues. Germline values: CDR1 MDHEN, CDR2 SYDVKM. V shed 5 bases, J shed 5 bases, and the junction held 4 bases outside the gene matches. In DNA, the CDR3 is TGTGCCAGCAGTAGGGACAGGGGAAAAGATACGCAGTATTTT. Translation gives CASSRDRGKDTQYF.

The CDR3 DNA follows: TGCGCCAGCATGCCCGACGCGGCAACCCTGACCGGGGAGCTGTTTTTT. Amino acid sequence: CASMPDAATLTGELFF. V and J are TRBV4-1 and TRBJ2-2; D is unclear. Germline V gives CDR1 MGHRA, CDR2 YSYEKL. The CDR3 totals 16 residues. Trimming shortened V by 7 bases and J by 5 bases, and 20 bases separated the two germline ends.